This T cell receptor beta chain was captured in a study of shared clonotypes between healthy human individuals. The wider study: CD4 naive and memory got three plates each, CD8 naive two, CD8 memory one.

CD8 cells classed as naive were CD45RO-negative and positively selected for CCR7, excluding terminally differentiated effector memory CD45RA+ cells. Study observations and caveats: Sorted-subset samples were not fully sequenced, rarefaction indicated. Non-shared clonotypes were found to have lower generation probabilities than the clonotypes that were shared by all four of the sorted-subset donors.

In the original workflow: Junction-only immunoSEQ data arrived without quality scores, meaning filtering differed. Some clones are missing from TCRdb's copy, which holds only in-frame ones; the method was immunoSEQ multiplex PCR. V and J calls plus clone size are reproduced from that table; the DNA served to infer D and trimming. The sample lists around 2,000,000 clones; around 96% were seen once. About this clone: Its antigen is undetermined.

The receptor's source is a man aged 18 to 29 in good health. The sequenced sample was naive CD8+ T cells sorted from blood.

CDR3 loop: CASSFRRETQYF. DNA of the CDR3: TGTGCCAGCAGCTTCCGACGAGAGACCCAGTACTTC. The V call is TRBV5-8, the J call TRBJ2-5; no clear D. This CDR3 region has 12 residues. Germline CDR1 and CDR2: SGHTS and YDEGEE. The V end lost 2 bases, the J end lost 4 bases, and 6 bases lay between the germline ends.